The 26 T cell receptor beta chains presented below share a single source sample, sequenced in a study of graft-versus-host responses after intestinal transplantation. Profiled with immunoSEQ multiplex PCR; TCRdb holds only in-frame clones, not every one. The top ten clones hold roughly 0.32% of a sample with about 81,000 clones, 70% to 90% of them seen once. For these TCRs, the target antigens are not known. The sequencing here drew on unstimulated CD4+ T cells sorted from spleen or lymph node cells, taken before intestinal transplant. All receptors come from a human donor who received an intestinal transplant.

V is TRBV5-4 and J is TRBJ1-1, with D unresolved. CDR1 is SGHNT and CDR2 is YYREEE in the germline V gene (reference sequence). V was trimmed by 3 bases and J by 3 bases, leaving 6 bases between them. The CDR3 extends over 12 amino acids. The CDR3 sequence: CASSSVHTEAFF. CDR3 coding DNA: TGTGCCAGCAGCTCCGTTCACACTGAAGCTTTCTTT.

J is TRBJ2-3 and V is TRBV5-1; TRBD2 aligns across 12 bases. Germline assignment: CDR1 SGHRS and CDR2 YFSETQ. There are 17 residues in the CDR3. Unmatched junction bases numbered 2, after V lost 0 bases and J lost 0 bases. This chain's CDR3 is CASSLDGTSGSTDTQYF. The CDR3 bases are TGCGCCAGCAGCTTGGATGGGACTAGCGGGAGCACAGATACGCAGTATTTT.

The V and J genes are TRBV6-1 and TRBJ1-1; 8 bases agree with TRBD1. The V gene's germline CDR1 is MNHNS and CDR2 SASEGT. V shed 6 bases, J shed 4 bases, and the junction held 4 bases outside the gene matches. The CDR3 length is 13 residues. The CDR3: CASSATGGTEAFF. CDR3 DNA: TGTGCCAGCAGCGCTACAGGGGGCACTGAAGCTTTCTTT.

CDR3 residues: CASSQVLVSTDTQYF. The CDR3 nucleotides are TGCGCCAGCAGCCAAGTCCTAGTCAGCACAGATACGCAGTATTTT. The V gene is TRBV4-1, the J gene TRBJ2-3; no clear D gene. The V gene lost 1 base and the J gene lost 0 bases, with 8 bases spanning the gap. In germline, CDR1 is MGHRA, CDR2 YSYEKL. CDR3 size: 15 residues.

V is TRBV2 and J is TRBJ1-1; TRBD1 is a possible D gene (5 bases). The CDR3 has 13 residues. Germline V gene sequence: CDR1 SNHLY, CDR2 FYNNEI. V was pared by 8 bases and J by 2 bases, with 12 bases between. CDR3: CASLREGNTEAFF. The CDR3 nucleotides are TGTGCCAGCCTCAGGGAGGGAAACACTGAAGCTTTCTTT.

The table lists this clone with a count of one. This sequence joins TRBV5-1 and TRBJ2-3, with D possibly matching TRBD2 (5 bases). The CDR3 has 16 amino acids. The germline V and J ends were trimmed by 0 bases and 0 bases, with 11 bases remaining between them. Germline V lookup: CDR1 SGHRS, CDR2 YFSETQ. CDR3 in DNA: TGCGCCAGCAGCTTGGGGCTGGGAGCAAGCACAGATACGCAGTATTTT. Its protein product is CASSLGLGASTDTQYF.

The chain combines TRBV4-2 with TRBJ2-7; 10 nucleotides agree with TRBD1. Trimming at V came to 0 bases and at J to 2 bases, leaving 1 base not matched to a gene. The CDR3 spans 15 residues. Germline V CDR1 and CDR2: LGHNA, YNFKEQ. Here the CDR3 reads CASSQEGQGTYEQYF. CDR3 in DNA: TGTGCCAGCAGCCAAGAGGGACAGGGGACCTACGAGCAGTACTTC.

The CDR3, as DNA: TGCGCCAGCAGCTCCCGGACAGGGGAGGACGAGCAGTACTTC. It specifies CASSSRTGEDEQYF. V gene TRBV5-1 combines with J gene TRBJ2-7, with 9 positions matching TRBD1. From germline, CDR1 is SGHRS and CDR2 YFSETQ. With V trimmed by 3 bases and J by 5 bases, 6 bases remained unmatched. CDR3 length: 14 amino acids. Variable domain in full (rest from reference TRBV5-1 and TRBJ2-7): KAGVTQTPRYLIKTRGQQVTLSCSPISGHRSVSWYQQTPGQGLQFLFEYFSETQRNKGNFPGRFSGRQFSNSRSEMNVSTLELGDSALYLCASSSRTGEDEQYFGPGTRLTVT.

The rearrangement joins TRBV9 to TRBJ2-2; tentative D call: TRBD1 (5 bases). V lost 3 bases and J lost 0, with 6 bases in between. The germline V gene has CDR1 SGDLS and CDR2 YYNGEE. The CDR3 consists of 14 residues. The CDR3 coding sequence is TGTGCCAGCAGCGCGGACACGAACACCGGGGAGCTGTTTTTT. This sequence encodes CASSADTNTGELFF.

The gene calls are TRBV9 and TRBJ1-1; 9 nucleotides line up with TRBD1. The CDR3 loop spans 14 amino acids. After removal of 2 bases from V and 11 bases from J, the junction contained 10 bases not matched to a gene. Per the germline V gene, CDR1 is SGDLS and CDR2 is YYNGEE. The CDR3 is CASSVRGDRASAFF. CDR3 DNA: TGTGCCAGCAGCGTGAGGGGGGACAGGGCGTCGGCTTTCTTT.

In this sample, this clone turned up once. The V and J genes are TRBV6-1 and TRBJ1-1; TRBD1 matches 7 bases. The V gene end was trimmed by 2 bases and the J gene end by 4 bases; junction bases not matched to a gene: 4. The germline V gene encodes CDR1 MNHNS and CDR2 SASEGT. The length of the CDR3 is 14 residues. The CDR3 coding sequence is TGTGCCAGCAGTGAAAGGCACAGGGGCACTGAAGCTTTCTTT. This encodes CASSERHRGTEAFF.

This clone was observed once. The chain joins TRBV6-1 to TRBJ1-2; weak D call: TRBD1 (5 bases). This CDR3 is built from 16 residues. V lost 2 bases to trimming and J lost 0 bases, with 13 bases between them. Germline CDR1 reads MNHNS; CDR2 reads SASEGT. The CDR3 DNA sequence: TGTGCCAGCAGTGAACTCCAGGGCAAGGCTAACTATGGCTACACCTTC. It translates to CASSELQGKANYGYTF.

The CDR3 here is CASSLVADRVKVYEQYF. The CDR3 coding sequence is TGTGCCAGCAGCTTAGTCGCTGACAGGGTAAAAGTCTACGAGCAGTACTTC. The genes are TRBV7-6 and TRBJ2-7; TRBD1 matches 7 bases. Germline CDR1 is SGHVS and CDR2 is FNYEAQ. With 1 base clipped from V and 3 bases from J, the junction kept 12 bases outside the gene matches. CDR3 size: 17 residues.

The rearrangement links TRBV7-3 to TRBJ2-5; the match to TRBD2 covers 12 bases. The J segment lost 4 bases and the V segment lost 5 bases, leaving 2 bases of the junction unmatched. The CDR3 sequence is 14 residues long. CDR1 is SGHTA, CDR2 FQGTGA, per germline. The CDR3 coding sequence is TGTGCCAGCAGCGGGGGACTAGCGGGAGAGACCCAGTACTTC. As protein: CASSGGLAGETQYF.

V is TRBV6-5 and J is TRBJ1-2, with TRBD1 matching over 7 bases. Germline CDR1 reads MNHEY; CDR2 reads SVGAGI. J was trimmed by 8 bases and V by 6 bases; bases with no gene match: 12. The CDR3 has 14 residues. The CDR3 region is CASSLLGDREGYTF. The CDR3 coding sequence is TGTGCCAGCAGCCTCCTCGGTGACAGGGAAGGCTACACCTTC.

This rearrangement joins TRBV28 to TRBJ2-7; a weak D match, TRBD2 (5 bases). With 4 bases removed from V and 4 bases from J, the gap between germline ends came to 8 bases. This CDR3 spans 12 amino acids. CDR1 is MDHEN, CDR2 SYDVKM, per germline. CDR3 bases: TGTGCCAGCAGTTATGCGGGTTACGAGCAGTACTTC. As protein: CASSYAGYEQYF.

Only a few counts were recorded for this clone. The V gene is TRBV19, the J gene TRBJ2-7; D may be TRBD1 (6 bases). V was clipped by 7 bases and J by 5 bases, with 12 bases between them. The CDR3 is 12 amino acids. Germline assignment: CDR1 LNHDA and CDR2 SQIVND (reference sequence). CDR3 DNA: TGTGCCAGTATGGACAGAAGCCACGAGCAGTACTTC. Translation: CASMDRSHEQYF.

The gene calls are TRBV18 and TRBJ1-1; D uncertain. The CDR3 is 13 residues long. Germline V CDR1 and CDR2: KGHSH, LQKENI. V was clipped by 4 bases and J by 0 bases, with 6 bases between them. The CDR3 nucleotides are TGTGCCAGCTCACTAACGGTGAACACTGAAGCTTTCTTT. It codes for CASSLTVNTEAFF.

This chain uses TRBV5-1 with TRBJ2-3, with 10 bases aligning to TRBD2. After removal of 0 bases from V and 10 bases from J, the junction contained 11 bases not matched to a gene. The CDR3 is 16 residues long. CDR1 and CDR2 (germline): SGHRS, YFSETQ. CDR3 in DNA: TGCGCCAGCAGCTTGGGAGTAGCGGGAGGCCCGGGCGCGCAGTATTTT. Translation: CASSLGVAGGPGAQYF.

This rearrangement joins TRBV5-6 to TRBJ1-2, with 8 bases aligning to TRBD1. CDR1 SGHDT and CDR2 YYEEEE come from the germline V gene. Trimming at V came to 1 base and at J to 3 bases, leaving 2 bases not matched to a gene. This CDR3 is 14 amino acids long. The CDR3 here is CASSLSDRDYGYTF. Written as DNA, the CDR3 is TGTGCCAGCAGCTTGTCGGACAGGGACTATGGCTACACCTTC. Full variable domain (remainder filled in from reference TRBV5-6 and TRBJ1-2): DAGVTQSPTHLIKTRGQQVTLRCSPKSGHDTVSWYQQALGQGPQFIFQYYEEEERQRGNFPDRFSGHQFPNYSSELNVNALLLGDSALYLCASSLSDRDYGYTFGSGTRLTVV.

The rearrangement joins TRBV13 to TRBJ1-3; the D gene is possibly TRBD1 (6 bases). The CDR3 is 16 amino acids. Per germline, CDR1 PRHDT and CDR2 FYEKMQ (reference sequence). Trimming took 5 bases from V and 2 from J, leaving 16 bases between them. The CDR3 region is CASSIRQDQPGNTIYF. The CDR3 DNA is TGTGCCAGCAGCATTAGACAGGATCAGCCTGGAAACACCATATATTTT.

The V and J genes are TRBV14 and TRBJ1-6; 9 bases match TRBD1. V lost 6 bases and J lost 9; bases outside the gene matches: 12. CDR3 length: 16 residues. Germline values: CDR1 SGHDN, CDR2 FVKESK. CDR3 DNA: TGTGCCAGCAGTCTTCGGACAGGGGAGGGGATTTCACCCCTCCACTTT. Translating gives CASSLRTGEGISPLHF.

This clone was recorded only once. The chain carries TRBV5-1 and TRBJ2-7; TRBD1 might be the D (5 bases). Trimming removed 4 bases at V and 1 base at J, with 9 bases between. CDR1 is SGHRS, CDR2 YFSETQ, per germline. The CDR3 runs 13 residues. The CDR3 nucleotides read TGCGCCAGCAGCCCTGACAGTTCCTACGAGCAGTACTTC. Its translation: CASSPDSSYEQYF. Supplemented by reference TRBV5-1 and TRBJ2-7, the full variable domain reads KAGVTQTPRYLIKTRGQQVTLSCSPISGHRSVSWYQQTPGQGLQFLFEYFSETQRNKGNFPGRFSGRQFSNSRSEMNVSTLELGDSALYLCASSPDSSYEQYFGPGTRLTVT.

This sequence joins TRBV2 and TRBJ2-3, with 10 bases identical to TRBD2. Looked up from germline, CDR1 is SNHLY and CDR2 is FYNNEI. This CDR3 spans 16 amino acids. The CDR3: CKGLAGDGRGTDTQYF. As DNA, the CDR3 is TGTAAGGGGCTAGCGGGGGACGGAAGGGGCACAGATACGCAGTATTTT.

The chain carries TRBV28 and TRBJ2-7; 9 nucleotides align to TRBD1. The CDR3 has 15 residues. Looked up from germline, CDR1 is MDHEN and CDR2 is SYDVKM. J lost 5 bases, V lost 4 bases, and 9 bases had no gene match. In DNA form, the CDR3 reads TGTGCCAGCAGTTCTCTCTACAGGGGGCAGAACGAGCAGTACTTC. Translation gives CASSSLYRGQNEQYF.

This clone was detected only once. V usage is TRBV2 and J usage is TRBJ1-5, with D perhaps matching TRBD1 (5 bases). The V and J ends lost 2 bases and 5 bases respectively, with 19 bases between them. The germline V gene encodes CDR1 SNHLY and CDR2 FYNNEI. The CDR3 covers 17 residues. CDR3 amino acids: CASSERPLPGSYQPQHF. The DNA of the CDR3 is TGTGCCAGCAGTGAACGGCCCCTACCAGGGTCGTATCAGCCCCAGCATTTT.